These 25 T cell receptor beta chains came from one sample sequenced in a study of vaccination and CD4 T cells after COVID-19. The antigens for these receptors are not known. The Oncomine TCR Beta short-read assay sequenced DNA from cultured CD4+ T cells. TCRdb called the PCR reads again in MiXCR, with one record for every CDR3 protein. This sample has under 25,000 distinct CDR3 sequences, with 26% found just once. The treatment: approximately 9-day PBMC culture with coronavirus spike peptide pools or control peptides (ViraFEST assay). Sequencing input: cultured CD4+ T cells from blood. The receptor source for this set is a human donor with COVID-19.

About this clonotype: Lacking the conserved final phenylalanine or tryptophan, this CDR3 likely reflects a read error. The chain uses TRBV6-4 and TRBJ2-2; a weak D match, TRBD1 (6 bases). The germline V gene encodes CDR1 MRHNA and CDR2 SNTAGT. There are 13 residues in the CDR3. V shed 5 bases and J shed 4 bases, with 8 bases lying between them. CDR3 residues: CASSLDSTGELFL. In nucleotides, the CDR3 is TGTGCCAGCAGTCTGGACAGCACCGGGGAGCTGTTTTTA.

This clonotype came up a few times. The J gene is TRBJ2-1, the V gene TRBV7-2; TRBD2 might be the D (7 bases). Germline-derived CDR1 and CDR2 are SGHTA and FQGNSA. The V end lost 0 bases, the J end lost 2 bases, and 8 bases lay between the germline ends. This CDR3 has 15 residues. For the CDR3, the DNA is TGTGCCAGCAGCTTAGCGGGGGGGCCCTACAATGAGCAGTTCTTC. This encodes CASSLAGGPYNEQFF.

The J gene is TRBJ2-3, the V gene TRBV11-3; D is possibly TRBD1 (5 bases). The CDR3 extends over 13 amino acids. V dropped 10 bases and J dropped 7 bases, with 18 bases sitting between them. Germline CDR1 is SGHNT and CDR2 is YENEEA. The CDR3 coding sequence is TGTGCCACCTCCCCTAATTCAGGGAATACGCAGTATTTT. This codes for CATSPNSGNTQYF.

The CDR3 here is CASSYSVGAISYEQYF. CDR3 nucleotides: TGTGCCAGCAGTTACTCGGTAGGGGCTATTTCCTACGAGCAGTACTTC. The V gene is TRBV6-5, the J gene TRBJ2-7; weak D call: TRBD1 (5 bases). The germline CDR1 and CDR2 sequences are MNHEY and SVGAGI. V dropped 0 bases and J dropped 1 base, with 13 bases sitting between them. The CDR3 contains 16 residues.

The rearrangement joins TRBV21-1 to TRBJ1-3; the D call in the table, TRBD1, was not verified against the DNA. TRBV21-1 is a known pseudogene. The CDR3 is 18 residues long. The CDR3, as DNA: TGTGCCAACGCGCAACGAGCCGGGACCCTTAGTCCTGGAAACACCATATATTTT. This translates into CANAQRAGTLSPGNTIYF.

This clonotype was seen only a few times. The rearrangement uses TRBV6-1 and TRBJ2-7, with D possibly TRBD1 on 6 matching bases. This CDR3 has 12 residues. CDR1 is MNHNS and CDR2 is SASEGT in the germline V gene. Trimming shortened V by 7 bases and J by 11 bases, and 18 bases separated the two germline ends. DNA for the CDR3: TGTGCCAGCACCCAAAACCGGGACACTAAGTACTTC. Protein sequence: CASTQNRDTKYF.

The chain couples TRBV6-5 to TRBJ2-3; D might be TRBD2 (7 bases). Per the germline V gene, CDR1 is MNHEY and CDR2 is SVGAGI. V dropped 2 bases and J dropped 3 bases, with 12 bases sitting between them. The CDR3 has 15 amino acids. CDR3: CASSYGGGWTDTQYF. DNA of the CDR3: TGTGCCAGCAGTTACGGGGGGGGCTGGACAGATACGCAGTATTTT.

As concerns this clonotype: Because it lacks the conserved phenylalanine or tryptophan at the end, this CDR3 is likely a read error. The chain has TRBV27 and TRBJ2-7; D is unclear. V lost 7 bases and J lost 3, with 16 bases in between. The germline V gene has CDR1 MNHEY and CDR2 SMNVEV (reference sequence). The CDR3 has 14 amino acids. The CDR3 spells CASTPRGAVYEQYS. In DNA form, the CDR3 reads TGTGCCAGCACCCCCCGCGGTGCTGTCTACGAGCAGTACTCC.

This clonotype has a handful of counts. Sequence at one end of the junction differs from germline and may be a read error. This chain uses TRBV20-1 with TRBJ1-5; D might be TRBD1 (5 bases). This CDR3 spans 13 amino acids. CDR1 and CDR2 (germline): DFQATT, SNEGSKA (reference sequence). The CDR3 bases are TGCAGTGCGAGAGGGGACGCAAATCAGCCCCAGCATTTT. Its translation is CSARGDANQPQHF.

This clonotype was counted between two and nine times. This chain links TRBV11-3 with TRBJ1-1, with D tentatively TRBD1 (6 bases). Trimming took 5 bases from V and 1 from J, leaving 14 bases between them. The germline V gene encodes CDR1 SGHNT and CDR2 YENEEA. The CDR3 spans 15 residues. The CDR3, as DNA: TGTGCCAGCAGCCACCGGACAGTAAAGAACACTGAAGCTTTCTTT. This translates into CASSHRTVKNTEAFF.

The chain joins TRBV12-3 or TRBV12-4 to TRBJ1-6; TRBD1 matches at 8 bases. This CDR3 spans 15 amino acids. V lost 6 bases and J lost 7; bases outside the gene matches: 8. For the CDR3, the DNA is TGTGCCAGCAGACAAGGACAGGGCTTGAATTCACCCCTCCACTTT. It yields the protein CASRQGQGLNSPLHF.

The V call is TRBV15, the J call TRBJ2-7; D uncertain. The length of the CDR3 is 14 residues. Trimming stripped 0 bases from V and 2 bases from J, with 8 bases between. Germline V gene lookup returns CDR1 LNHNV and CDR2 YYDKDF (reference sequence). CDR3 in amino acids: CATSREAGAYEQYF. For the CDR3, the DNA is TGTGCCACCAGCAGAGAGGCAGGCGCCTACGAGCAGTACTTC.

The rearrangement links TRBV5-1 to TRBJ2-1; D unresolved. Trimming stripped 0 bases from V and 9 bases from J, with 7 bases between. The CDR3 runs 12 residues. Per the germline V gene, CDR1 is SGHRS and CDR2 is YFSETQ. The CDR3, as DNA: TGCGCCAGCAGCTTGGTTTGGGCTGAGCAGTTCTTC. Its protein product is CASSLVWAEQFF.

The chain recombines TRBV11-3 with TRBJ2-7; D may be TRBD1 or TRBD2 (5 bases each). The V end was cut by 4 bases, the J end by 1 base, with 17 bases between. The CDR3 length is 16 residues. CDR1 SGHNT and CDR2 YENEEA come from the germline V gene. CDR3: CASSSPLRDGSYEQYF. CDR3 nucleotides: TGTGCCAGCAGCTCCCCTCTCAGGGACGGGTCCTACGAGCAGTACTTC.

Sample share makes this clonotype medium-sized. The J gene is TRBJ1-2, the V gene TRBV6-1; D gene ambiguous. This CDR3 spans 13 amino acids. Germline-derived CDR1 and CDR2 are MNHNS and SASEGT. V was trimmed by 2 bases and J by 1 base, leaving 5 bases between them. The DNA for the CDR3 is TGTGCCAGCAGTGAAAGGCTTAACTATGGCTACACCTTC. It codes for CASSERLNYGYTF.

This clonotype was recorded a few times. The rearrangement links TRBV19 to TRBJ2-5; TRBD1 matches at 7 bases. V lost 7 bases and J lost 5; bases outside the gene matches: 22. The CDR3 spans 18 residues. The germline V gene has CDR1 LNHDA and CDR2 SQIVND (reference sequence). CDR3 coding DNA: TGTGCCAGTACCAGCATTCAGTCCCCCCGCAGGGGGTGGGAGACCCAGTACTTC. It codes for CASTSIQSPRRGWETQYF. Based on the CDR3 plus reference TRBV19 and TRBJ2-5, the full variable domain is DGGITQSPKYLFRKEGQNVTLSCEQNLNHDAMYWYRQDPGQGLRLIYYSQIVNDFQKGDIAEGYSVSREKKESFPLTVTSAQKNPTAFYLCASTSIQSPRRGWETQYFGPGTRLLVL.

This clonotype was found a few times. The chain couples TRBV7-8 to TRBJ1-4; TRBD1 aligns across 8 bases. Germline CDR1 reads SGHVS; CDR2 reads FQNEAQ. The length of the CDR3 is 16 residues. The V segment lost 1 base and the J segment 8 bases; nucleotides outside the gene matches: 9. CDR3 in DNA: TGTGCCAGCAGCTTAGAAGACAGGGGTTGGGAGGAAAAACTGTTTTTT. This translates into CASSLEDRGWEEKLFF.

In DNA form, the CDR3 reads TGTGCCAGCAGCTTTCAAGTAGGTGAGGGGACTGAAGCTTTCTTT. Its translation is CASSFQVGEGTEAFF. The chain uses TRBV5-6 and TRBJ1-1; TRBD1 might be the D (5 bases). With 2 bases removed from V and 5 bases from J, the gap between germline ends came to 16 bases. The CDR3 sequence is 15 residues long. Germline V gives CDR1 SGHDT, CDR2 YYEEEE.

The chain couples TRBV30 to TRBJ2-5; maybe TRBD2 (5 bases). The germline gives CDR1 GTSNPN, CDR2 SVGIG (reference sequence). The CDR3 contains 11 residues. Trimming removed 4 bases at V and 6 bases at J, with 9 bases between. The CDR3 protein is CAWTSRQTQYF. CDR3 nucleotide sequence: TGTGCCTGGACTAGCCGCCAGACCCAGTACTTC.

The chain uses TRBV10-3 and TRBJ1-5; 9 bases line up with TRBD1. This CDR3 is 15 amino acids long. Germline V lookup: CDR1 ENHRY, CDR2 SYGVKD. Trimming at V came to 4 bases and at J to 5 bases, leaving 6 bases not matched to a gene. The CDR3 is CAISVGGQGDQPQHF. The CDR3 DNA reads TGTGCCATCAGTGTCGGGGGACAGGGTGATCAGCCCCAGCATTTT.

The chain has TRBV20-1 and TRBJ2-5; D ambiguous. The germline CDR1 and CDR2 sequences are DFQATT and SNEGSKA (reference sequence). Trimming shortened V by 0 bases and J by 2 bases, and 16 bases separated the two germline ends. The CDR3 totals 16 residues. The CDR3 is CSARDKKEAAQETQYF. The DNA of the CDR3 is TGCAGTGCTAGAGATAAAAAAGAGGCGGCACAAGAGACCCAGTACTTC.

The chain recombines TRBV27 with TRBJ1-6; 10 bases match TRBD1. The CDR3 extends over 15 amino acids. The germline V gene encodes CDR1 MNHEY and CDR2 SMNVEV (reference sequence). V was pared by 1 base and J by 9 bases, with 3 bases of the junction left unmatched. The CDR3 is CASSLWTGGGSPLHF. CDR3 in DNA: TGTGCCAGCAGTTTATGGACAGGGGGAGGTTCACCCCTCCACTTT.

A few counts support this clonotype. V and J are TRBV5-6 and TRBJ1-2, with D possibly TRBD1 on 5 matching bases. Germline V gene lookup returns CDR1 SGHDT and CDR2 YYEEEE. V was trimmed by 6 bases and J by 3 bases, leaving 15 bases between them. The CDR3 is 14 amino acids. The DNA of the CDR3 is TGTGCCAGCAAGGGGACTGGTGCTCACTATGGCTACACCTTC. Protein product: CASKGTGAHYGYTF. The whole variable domain, remainder taken from reference TRBV5-6 and TRBJ1-2, is DAGVTQSPTHLIKTRGQQVTLRCSPKSGHDTVSWYQQALGQGPQFIFQYYEEEERQRGNFPDRFSGHQFPNYSSELNVNALLLGDSALYLCASKGTGAHYGYTFGSGTRLTVV.

The V gene is TRBV6-4, the J gene TRBJ2-7; 8 nucleotides line up with TRBD2. Trimming at V came to 6 bases and at J to 7 bases, leaving 8 bases not matched to a gene. The CDR3 is made up of 13 amino acids. The V gene's germline CDR1 is MRHNA and CDR2 SNTAGT. CDR3 sequence: CASRTLAGGEQYF. The DNA of the CDR3 is TGTGCCAGCAGAACCCTCGCGGGGGGTGAGCAGTACTTC.

The table lists this clonotype with a few counts. This chain connects TRBV10-1 to TRBJ2-7; 10 bases are shared with TRBD1. This CDR3 is built from 14 residues. V was pared by 6 bases and J by 5 bases, with 7 bases of the junction left unmatched. In germline, CDR1 is WNHNN, CDR2 SYGVQD (reference sequence). DNA of the CDR3: TGCGCCAGCAGCCGTGCGGGGACAGGGGACGAGCAGTACTTC. It translates to CASSRAGTGDEQYF.